The T cell receptor (beta chain) described here comes from a study of monozygotic twins with inflammatory bowel disease. Study-wide points: T cell subtypes were not distinguishable in this analysis. Inverse Simpson values showed less TCRbeta diversity in IBD patients than in their healthy co-twins.

Comment on this clonotype: Its target is not known.

In preparing each TCR library, about 3,500 ng of total RNA was used. During cDNA synthesis, UMIs that each contained a 6-nucleotide sample barcode were added by means of template switching. No DNA is given; TCRdb re-called the 5' RACE reads and lists each CDR3 protein once. The sample data list approximately 400,000 distinct CDR3 sequences. The CDR3 covers 16 residues. CDR1 is SEHNR and CDR2 is FQNEAQ in the germline V gene (reference sequence). The sequencing input was blood. V and J are TRBV7-9 and TRBJ1-6. The receptor comes from a human donor with ulcerative colitis or Crohn's disease, or a healthy co-twin of an affected twin (not recorded which). The CDR3 sequence: CASSITGPKGNSPLHF.